A selection of T cell receptor beta chains follows, all from one sample in a study of early T cells in non-severe SARS-CoV-2 infection. TCRdb re-called the 5' RACE reads through MiXCR, storing one row per CDR3 protein. The sample has approximately 98,000 distinct CDR3 sequences, 12% seen once. Sequenced: whole blood. The receptors were gathered from an adult who was a healthcare worker with PCR-confirmed SARS-CoV-2 infection or an uninfected control (not recorded which). CDR3s include the opening cysteine and the closing phenylalanine or tryptophan. The D gene is left open where the match is weak. The listing skips clone size in some rows; elsewhere it reads once, few, many or a size class.

j_call	clone_size	v_call	d_call	cdr3_nt	cdr3_aa
TRBJ1-6	.	TRBV7-9	.	TGTGCCAGCAGCTTATCGGAGGGTTCACCCCTCCACTTT	CASSLSEGSPLHF
TRBJ2-7	many	TRBV9	.	TGTGCCAGCAGCCTGAGGGGCCAAGATTACGAGCAGTACTTC	CASSLRGQDYEQYF
TRBJ2-7	many	TRBV9	.	TGTGCCAGCAGCGTAGGAGGGTTGCGGACTTCTCCCTACGAGCAGTACTTC	CASSVGGLRTSPYEQYF
TRBJ2-7	many	TRBV6-5	TRBD1	TGTGCCAGCAGTTATCGACAGGGTCCCTACGAGCAGTACTTC	CASSYRQGPYEQYF
TRBJ1-6	many	TRBV18	TRBD1	TGTGCCAGCTCAAGGGACAGTTATAATTCACCCCTCCACTTT	CASSRDSYNSPLHF
TRBJ1-2	many	TRBV25-1	.	TGTGCCAGCAGTGAGTCTAACTATGGCTACACCTTC	CASSESNYGYTF
TRBJ1-2	.	TRBV9	TRBD1	TGTGCCAGCAGAGGGGGACAGGGATCTGGCTACACCTTC	CASRGGQGSGYTF
TRBJ1-2	many	TRBV5-1	.	TGCGCCAGCAGCTTGGATTCCTACAGGGTACGCGATGGCTACACCTTC	CASSLDSYRVRDGYTF
TRBJ1-2	many	TRBV5-1	TRBD1	TGCGCCAGCAGCTTTCCGGGACAGGGGAGTGGCGGCTATGGCTACACCTTC	CASSFPGQGSGGYGYTF
TRBJ2-1	few	TRBV6-8	.	TGTGCCAGCAGTTCGGGGTTGGACCGAATAACCTACAATGAGCAGTTCTTC	CASSSGLDRITYNEQFF
TRBJ2-3	once	TRBV10-3	.	TGTGCCTTACACGGGACTAGCACAGATACGCAGTATTTT	CALHGTSTDTQYF
TRBJ1-4	.	TRBV6-1	.	TGTGCCAGCAGTGGGACGGCTGCAACTAATGAAAAACTGTTTTTT	CASSGTAATNEKLFF
TRBJ1-6	many	TRBV20-1	.	TGCAGTGCTAGAGATGCGGGTCCCCAGGGGTATAATTCACCCCTCCACTTT	CSARDAGPQGYNSPLHF
TRBJ2-3	few	TRBV3-1	TRBD2	TGTGCCAGCAGCCAAGATCTGAGGCGGGAGGGAGGCACAGATACGCAGTATTTT	CASSQDLRREGGTDTQYF
TRBJ1-2	many	TRBV20-1	.	TGCAGTGCTACGGACAGATCAGATGGCTACACCTTC	CSATDRSDGYTF
TRBJ2-1	many	TRBV12-3/TRBV12-4	.	TGTGCCAGCAGTCTAACCCCCGAAAATGAGCAGTTCTTC	CASSLTPENEQFF
TRBJ2-3	.	TRBV9	.	TGTGCCAGCAGCCGTGGGGGGTTCACAGATACGCAGTATTTT	CASSRGGFTDTQYF
TRBJ2-4	few	TRBV7-9	.	TGTGCCAGCAGCCCCGGGATAAACATTCAGTACTTC	CASSPGINIQYF
TRBJ1-4	few	TRBV20-1	.	TGCAGTGCTAGAGATGCGACAGCAACTAATGAAAAACTGTTTTTT	CSARDATATNEKLFF
TRBJ2-3	.	TRBV20-1	TRBD2	TGCAGTGCTACCCAGACTAGCGGGGGGTACACAGATACGCAGTATTTT	CSATQTSGGYTDTQYF
TRBJ1-1	many	TRBV3-1	.	TGTGCCAGCAGCCCACGTGACACTGAAGCTTTCTTT	CASSPRDTEAFF
TRBJ2-3	many	TRBV29-1	.	TGCAGCGTTGTTCTGGCTGGGCTAACGGATACGCAGTATTTT	CSVVLAGLTDTQYF